This T cell receptor beta chain was sequenced for a study of graft-versus-host responses after intestinal transplantation. Clones were sequenced by immunoSEQ multiplex PCR, and TCRdb holds only the in-frame ones, with some missing. This sample carries tens of thousands of clones, 84% of them seen once, and the ten largest clones take over 0.4%. As concerns this clone: Its antigen remains unknown.

Trimming cost V 0 bases and J 2 bases, with 4 bases left between them. Germline V gene sequence: CDR1 GTSNPN, CDR2 SVGIG (reference sequence). The CDR3 consists of 12 residues. V and J are TRBV30 and TRBJ1-2; D gene ambiguous. Sequenced here: unstimulated CD4+ T cells sorted from spleen or lymph node cells, sampled before transplant. The receptor comes from a human donor who was the organ donor for an intestinal transplant. In nucleotides, the CDR3 is TGTGCCTGGAGTGTAAGGAACTATGGCTACACCTTC. This codes for CAWSVRNYGYTF.